Listed here are 6 T cell receptor beta chains from one sample, sequenced in a study of blood T cell repertoires in COVID-19. This table comes from immunoSEQ multiplex PCR, and its TCRdb copy is limited to in-frame clones, with some not included. The table has approximately 80,000 clones, about four fifths seen once. Sequencing was done on a sample of peripheral blood. The receptors come from a man in his fifties or sixties with acute or convalescent COVID-19.

This clone was seen a few times. The chain links TRBV3-1 (or the pseudogene TRBV3-2) to TRBJ2-3, with D tentatively TRBD2 (6 bases). Trimming removed 0 bases from V and 5 bases from J, with 18 bases in between. The V gene's germline CDR1 is LGHDT and CDR2 YNNKEL (reference sequence). The CDR3 totals 17 residues. The CDR3 DNA sequence: TGTGCCAGCAGCCAAGATCGGGGGACGGGAGTTAGAGATACGCAGTATTTT. Its translation is CASSQDRGTGVRDTQYF.

This clone appeared once. The V call is TRBV6-5, the J call TRBJ1-3, with D possibly matching TRBD1 (5 bases). Trimming cost V 7 bases and J 11 bases, with 21 bases left between them. CDR1 MNHEY and CDR2 SVGAGI come from the germline V gene. This CDR3 region has 14 residues. CDR3 sequence reads: CASKEPQASTAIYF. The DNA for the CDR3 is TGTGCCAGCAAGGAACCACAGGCGTCTACGGCCATATATTTT.

The chain couples TRBV3-1 (or the pseudogene TRBV3-2) to TRBJ1-1; the match to TRBD1 covers 7 bases. V shed 3 bases and J 6 bases; nucleotides not matched to a gene: 10. Germline CDR1 reads LGHDT; CDR2 reads YNNKEL (reference sequence). This CDR3 has 15 amino acids. The CDR3 here is CASSQQSGTAPEAFF. In nucleotides, the CDR3 is TGTGCCAGCAGCCAGCAGTCCGGGACAGCCCCTGAAGCTTTCTTT.

The CDR3 DNA reads TGTGCCAGCACCGAGGGCAGGGAGGGGACCCAGTACTTC. Encoded protein: CASTEGREGTQYF. V usage is TRBV2 and J usage is TRBJ2-5; TRBD2 aligns across 7 bases. CDR1 SNHLY and CDR2 FYNNEI come from the germline V gene. The CDR3 is 13 amino acids. The V and J ends lost 7 bases and 7 bases, in that order; junction bases with no gene match: 9.

This chain joins TRBV7-8 and TRBJ2-1; 13 bases align to TRBD2. The CDR3 has 13 amino acids. The J segment lost 15 bases and the V segment lost 1 base, leaving 3 bases of the junction unmatched. Germline V gene data show CDR1 as SGHVS and CDR2 as FQNEAQ. The CDR3 DNA sequence: TGTGCCAGCAGCTTAGGGGGACTAGCGGGATCGTTCTTC. Encoded protein: CASSLGGLAGSFF. Full variable domain (rest looked up from reference TRBV7-8 and TRBJ2-1): GAGVSQSPRYKVAKRGQDVALRCDPISGHVSLFWYQQALGQGPEFLTYFQNEAQLDKSGLPSDRFFAERPEGSVSTLKIQRTQQEDSAVYLCASSLGGLAGSFFGPGTRLTVL.

The chain links TRBV2 to TRBJ1-5; possible D gene TRBD1, 6 bases. In germline, CDR1 is SNHLY, CDR2 FYNNEI. The ends were cut back, 5 bases at V and 6 bases at J, with 17 bases in the middle. The CDR3 is made up of 15 amino acids. CDR3 in DNA: TGTGCCAGCAGTCCAGGACAGACCTGGGGTCAGCCCCAGCATTTT. It is translated as CASSPGQTWGQPQHF.